This TCR beta chain was recorded in a study of CD8+ T cells in alopecia areata. Study-level findings and limits: Lesional scalp, especially alopecia totalis/universalis, showed higher clonality than normal scalp.

Reverse transcribed after extraction, RNA yielded cDNA as the sequencing template. TCRdb keeps only in-frame clones here, not all; method: immunoSEQ multiplex PCR. In the table there are some 180,000 clones, roughly 63% of which are singletons. V lost 7 bases to trimming and J lost 2 bases; unmatched junction nucleotides: 7. The CDR3 loop spans 14 amino acids. CDR1 and CDR2 from the germline V gene are LGHNT and FRNRAP. Note on this clone: Antigen specificity is unknown.

The V call is TRBV12-5, the J call TRBJ2-7, with 8 bases lining up with TRBD1. This clonotype originated in a human donor with alopecia areata. Sequences were derived from CD4+ T cells sorted from blood, sampled at week 0. The CDR3 sequence: CASAASTGAYEQYF. CDR3 nucleotides: TGTGCTAGTGCCGCTTCGACAGGGGCCTACGAGCAGTACTTC.